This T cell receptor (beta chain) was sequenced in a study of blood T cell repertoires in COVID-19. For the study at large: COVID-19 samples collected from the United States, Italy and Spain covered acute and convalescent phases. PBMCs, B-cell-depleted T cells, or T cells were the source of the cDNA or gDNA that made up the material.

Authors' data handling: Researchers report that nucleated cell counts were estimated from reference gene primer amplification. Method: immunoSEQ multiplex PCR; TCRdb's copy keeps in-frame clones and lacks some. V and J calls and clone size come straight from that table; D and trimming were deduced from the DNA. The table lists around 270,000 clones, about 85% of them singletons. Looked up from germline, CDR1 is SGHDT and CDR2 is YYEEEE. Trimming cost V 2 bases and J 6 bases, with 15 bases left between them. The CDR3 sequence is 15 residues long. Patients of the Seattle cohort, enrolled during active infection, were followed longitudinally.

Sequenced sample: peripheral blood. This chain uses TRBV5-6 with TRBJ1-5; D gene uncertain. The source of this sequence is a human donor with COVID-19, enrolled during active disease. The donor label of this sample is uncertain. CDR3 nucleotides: TGTGCCAGCAGCTTAGGCATGAGGGAAGGTCAGCCCCAGCATTTT. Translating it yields CASSLGMREGQPQHF.